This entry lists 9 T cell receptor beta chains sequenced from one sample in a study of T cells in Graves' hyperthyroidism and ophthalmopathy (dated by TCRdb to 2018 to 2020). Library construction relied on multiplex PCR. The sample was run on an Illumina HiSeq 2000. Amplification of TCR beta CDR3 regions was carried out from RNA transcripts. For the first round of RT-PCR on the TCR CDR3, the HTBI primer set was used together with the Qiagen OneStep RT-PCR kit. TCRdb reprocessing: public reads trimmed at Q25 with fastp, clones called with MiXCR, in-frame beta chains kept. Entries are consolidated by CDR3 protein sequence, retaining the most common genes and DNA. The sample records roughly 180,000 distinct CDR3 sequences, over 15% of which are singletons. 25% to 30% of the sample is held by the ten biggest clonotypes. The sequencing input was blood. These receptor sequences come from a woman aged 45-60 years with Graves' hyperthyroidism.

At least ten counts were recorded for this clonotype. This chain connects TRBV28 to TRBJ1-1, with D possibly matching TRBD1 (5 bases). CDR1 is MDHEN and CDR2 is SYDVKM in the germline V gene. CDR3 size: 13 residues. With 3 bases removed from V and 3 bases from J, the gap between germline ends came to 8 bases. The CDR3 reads CASSFRGYTEAFF. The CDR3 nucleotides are TGTGCCAGCAGTTTTAGGGGTTACACTGAAGCTTTCTTT.

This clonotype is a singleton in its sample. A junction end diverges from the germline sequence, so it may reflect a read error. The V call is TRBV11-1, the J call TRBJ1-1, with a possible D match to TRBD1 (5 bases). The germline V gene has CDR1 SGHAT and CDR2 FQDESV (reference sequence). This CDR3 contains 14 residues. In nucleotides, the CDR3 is TGTGCCAGCAGCCCCCGGCAGGGTAACACTGATGCTTCCTTT. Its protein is CASSPRQGNTDASF.

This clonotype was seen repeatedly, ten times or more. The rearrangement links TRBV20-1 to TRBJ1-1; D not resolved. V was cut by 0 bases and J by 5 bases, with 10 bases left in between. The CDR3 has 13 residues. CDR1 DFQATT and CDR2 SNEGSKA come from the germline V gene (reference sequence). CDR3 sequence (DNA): TGCAGTGCTAGAGATGGAGCAGATACTGAAGCTTTCTTT. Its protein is CSARDGADTEAFF.

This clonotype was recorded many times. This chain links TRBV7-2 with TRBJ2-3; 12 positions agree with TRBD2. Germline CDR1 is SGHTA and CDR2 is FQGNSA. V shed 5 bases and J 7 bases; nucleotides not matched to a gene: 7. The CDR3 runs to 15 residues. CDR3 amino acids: CASSPSGGALYTQYF. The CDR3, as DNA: TGTGCCAGCAGCCCTAGCGGGGGGGCTCTATATACGCAGTATTTT.

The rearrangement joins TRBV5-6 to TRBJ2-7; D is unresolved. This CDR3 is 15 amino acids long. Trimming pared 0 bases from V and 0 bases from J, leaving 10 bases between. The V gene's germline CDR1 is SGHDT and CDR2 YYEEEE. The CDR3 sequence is CASSLDSFFSYEQYF. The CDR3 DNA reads TGTGCCAGCAGCTTGGACAGTTTCTTCTCCTACGAGCAGTACTTC.

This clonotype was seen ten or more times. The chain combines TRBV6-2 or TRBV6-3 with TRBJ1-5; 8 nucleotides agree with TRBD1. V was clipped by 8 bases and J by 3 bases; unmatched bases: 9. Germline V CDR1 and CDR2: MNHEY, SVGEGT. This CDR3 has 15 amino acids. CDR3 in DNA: TGTGCCAGCTACGCAGGGGGCGCGATCAATCAGCCCCAGCATTTT. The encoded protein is CASYAGGAINQPQHF.

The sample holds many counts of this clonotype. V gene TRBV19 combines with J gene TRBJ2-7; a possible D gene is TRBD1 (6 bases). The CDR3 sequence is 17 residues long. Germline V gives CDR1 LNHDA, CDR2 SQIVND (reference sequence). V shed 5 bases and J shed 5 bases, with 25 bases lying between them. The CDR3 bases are TGTGCCAGTAGTGTTGGGGACACTCAAACATGGGGGAACGAGCAGTACTTC. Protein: CASSVGDTQTWGNEQYF.

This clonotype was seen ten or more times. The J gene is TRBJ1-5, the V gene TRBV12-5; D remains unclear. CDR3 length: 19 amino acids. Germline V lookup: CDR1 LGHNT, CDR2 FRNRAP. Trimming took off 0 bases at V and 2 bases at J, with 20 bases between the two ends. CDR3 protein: CASGLVLQLKVCGNQPQHF. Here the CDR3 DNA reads TGTGCTAGTGGTTTGGTACTACAGCTAAAGGTTTGTGGCAATCAGCCCCAGCATTTT. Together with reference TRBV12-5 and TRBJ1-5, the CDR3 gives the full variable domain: DARVTQTPRHKVTEMGQEVTMRCQPILGHNTVFWYRQTMMQGLELLAYFRNRAPLDDSGMPKDRFSAEMPDATLATLKIQPSEPRDSAVYFCASGLVLQLKVCGNQPQHFGDGTRLSIL.

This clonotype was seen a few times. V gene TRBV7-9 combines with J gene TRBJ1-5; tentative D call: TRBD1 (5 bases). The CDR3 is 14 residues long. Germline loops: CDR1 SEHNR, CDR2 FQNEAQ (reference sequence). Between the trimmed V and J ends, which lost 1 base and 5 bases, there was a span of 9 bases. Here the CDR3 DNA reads TGTGCCAGCAGCTTAGAGGTAGGGGATCAGCCCCAGCATTTT. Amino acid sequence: CASSLEVGDQPQHF. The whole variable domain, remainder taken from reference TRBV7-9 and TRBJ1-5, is DTGVSQNPRHKITKRGQNVTFRCDPISEHNRLYWYRQTLGQGPEFLTYFQNEAQLEKSRLLSDRFSAERPKGSFSTLEIQRTEQGDSAMYLCASSLEVGDQPQHFGDGTRLSIL.